This T cell receptor (beta chain) was found in a study of STAT3 mutations in large granular lymphocyte leukemia. Study as a whole: 40% of treated T-LGLL patients showed hematologic response to immunosuppression. General study results and limits: At least one immunodominant TCR beta clonotype appeared in every T-cell large granular lymphocyte leukemia patient.

Generated by immunoSEQ multiplex PCR, the TCRdb table keeps only in-frame clones and is missing some. The table lists 15,000 to 20,000 clones, 70% to 90% of them singletons. Regarding this clone: Its antigen is undetermined.

Per the germline V gene, CDR1 is SNHLY and CDR2 is FYNNEI. Trimming took 4 bases from V and 5 from J; bases not matched to a gene: 7. The CDR3 is made up of 14 amino acids. The chain joins TRBV2 to TRBJ2-5, with TRBD2 identical over 7 bases. The sequence came from a man between 50 and 59 years old with T-cell large granular lymphocyte leukemia. Some clones in this sample may be carry-over from other donors' samples. The sample consisted of peripheral blood mononuclear cells. The CDR3 coding sequence is TGTGCCAGCAGTGTGAGCGGGGCCCAGGAGACCCAGTACTTC. This encodes CASSVSGAQETQYF. Variable domain in full (rest from reference TRBV2 and TRBJ2-5): EPEVTQTPSHQVTQMGQEVILRCVPISNHLYFYWYRQILGQKVEFLVSFYNNEISEKSEIFDDQFSVERPDGSNFTLKIRSTKLEDSAMYFCASSVSGAQETQYFGPGTRLLVL.